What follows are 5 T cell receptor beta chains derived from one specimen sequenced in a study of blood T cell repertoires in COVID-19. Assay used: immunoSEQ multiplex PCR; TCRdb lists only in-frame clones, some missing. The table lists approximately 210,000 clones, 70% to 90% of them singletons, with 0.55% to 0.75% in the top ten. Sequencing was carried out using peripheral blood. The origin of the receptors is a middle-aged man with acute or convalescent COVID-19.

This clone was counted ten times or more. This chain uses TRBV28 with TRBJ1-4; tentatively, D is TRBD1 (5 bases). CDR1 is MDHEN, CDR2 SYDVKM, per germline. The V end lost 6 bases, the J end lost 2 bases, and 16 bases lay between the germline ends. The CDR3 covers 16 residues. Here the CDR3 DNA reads TGTGCCAGCAGATCCCCACTGGGGGGTACTAATGAAAAACTGTTTTTT. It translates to CASRSPLGGTNEKLFF.

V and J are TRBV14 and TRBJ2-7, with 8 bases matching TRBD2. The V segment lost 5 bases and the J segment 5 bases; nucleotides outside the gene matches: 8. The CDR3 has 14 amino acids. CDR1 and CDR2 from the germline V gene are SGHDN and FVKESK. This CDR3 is CASSYRLASHEQYF. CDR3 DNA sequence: TGTGCCAGCAGCTATAGACTAGCGTCCCACGAGCAGTACTTC.

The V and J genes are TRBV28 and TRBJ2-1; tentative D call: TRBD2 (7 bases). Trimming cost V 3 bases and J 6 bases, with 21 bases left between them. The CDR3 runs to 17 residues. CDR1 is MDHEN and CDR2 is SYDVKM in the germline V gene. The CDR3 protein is CASSFPHLGGLVNEQFF. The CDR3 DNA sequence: TGTGCCAGCAGTTTCCCACACTTGGGGGGGCTGGTCAATGAGCAGTTCTTC. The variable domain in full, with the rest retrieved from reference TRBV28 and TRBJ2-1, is DVKVTQSSRYLVKRTGEKVFLECVQDMDHENMFWYRQDPGLGLRLIYFSYDVKMKEKGDIPEGYSVSREKKERFSLILESASTNQTSMYLCASSFPHLGGLVNEQFFGPGTRLTVL.

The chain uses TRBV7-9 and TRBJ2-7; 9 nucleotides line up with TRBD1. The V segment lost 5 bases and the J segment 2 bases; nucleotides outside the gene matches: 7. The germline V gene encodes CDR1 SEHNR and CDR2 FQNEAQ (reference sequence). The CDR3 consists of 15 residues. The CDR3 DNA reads TGTGCCAGCAGCGCCCCCGGGACAGGGACCTACGAGCAGTACTTC. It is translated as CASSAPGTGTYEQYF.

The CDR3, as DNA: TGTGCCAGCAGTAACAGGGTTCGGAAAAGCACAGATACGCAGTATTTT. Its protein is CASSNRVRKSTDTQYF. The chain combines TRBV27 with TRBJ2-3, with D possibly being TRBD1 (6 bases). V lost 5 bases, J lost 0 bases, and 15 bases lay in between. The CDR3 is 16 residues long. Germline assignment: CDR1 MNHEY and CDR2 SMNVEV (reference sequence).